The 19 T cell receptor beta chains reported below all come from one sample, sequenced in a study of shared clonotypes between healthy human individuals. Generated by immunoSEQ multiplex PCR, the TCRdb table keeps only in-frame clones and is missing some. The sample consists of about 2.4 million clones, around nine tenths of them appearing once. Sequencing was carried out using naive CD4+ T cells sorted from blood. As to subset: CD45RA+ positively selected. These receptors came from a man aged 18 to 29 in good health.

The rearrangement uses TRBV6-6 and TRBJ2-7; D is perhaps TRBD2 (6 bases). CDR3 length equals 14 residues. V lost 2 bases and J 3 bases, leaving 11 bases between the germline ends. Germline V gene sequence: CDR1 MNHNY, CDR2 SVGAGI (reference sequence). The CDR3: CASSYRAEGYEQYF. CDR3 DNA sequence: TGTGCCAGCAGTTACAGAGCGGAGGGCTACGAGCAGTACTTC.

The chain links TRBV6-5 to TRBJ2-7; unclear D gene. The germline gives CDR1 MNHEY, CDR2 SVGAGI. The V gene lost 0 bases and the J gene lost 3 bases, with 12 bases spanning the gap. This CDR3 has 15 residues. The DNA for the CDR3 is TGTGCCAGCAGTTACTCAGGCCTGGCGTACTACGAGCAGTACTTC. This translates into CASSYSGLAYYEQYF.

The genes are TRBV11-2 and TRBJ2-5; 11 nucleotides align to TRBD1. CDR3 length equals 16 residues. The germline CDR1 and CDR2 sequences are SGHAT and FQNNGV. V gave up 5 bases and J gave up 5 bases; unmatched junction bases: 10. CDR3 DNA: TGTGCCAGCAGCCGACCGGACAGGGGGCGATGGGAGACCCAGTACTTC. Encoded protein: CASSRPDRGRWETQYF.

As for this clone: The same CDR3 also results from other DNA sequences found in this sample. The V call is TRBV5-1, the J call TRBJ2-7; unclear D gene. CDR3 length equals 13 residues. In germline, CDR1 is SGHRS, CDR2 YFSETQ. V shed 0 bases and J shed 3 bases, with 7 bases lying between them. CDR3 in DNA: TGCGCCAGCAGCTTGGGCCACGGCTACGAGCAGTACTTC. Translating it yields CASSLGHGYEQYF.

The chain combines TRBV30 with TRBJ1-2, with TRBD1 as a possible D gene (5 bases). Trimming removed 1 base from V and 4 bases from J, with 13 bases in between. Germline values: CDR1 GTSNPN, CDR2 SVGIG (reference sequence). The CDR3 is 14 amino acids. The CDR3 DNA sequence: TGTGCCTGGAGTGGCGGGCAGGGAGCCTATGGCTACACCTTC. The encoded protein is CAWSGGQGAYGYTF. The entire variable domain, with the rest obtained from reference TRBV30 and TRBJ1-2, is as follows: SQTIHQWPATLVQPVGSPLSLECTVEGTSNPNLYWYRQAAGRGLQLLFYSVGIGQISSEVPQNLSASRPQDRQFILSSKKLLLSDSGFYLCAWSGGQGAYGYTFGSGTRLTVV.

CDR3 nucleotide sequence: TGTGCCAGCAGTTATGGACAGGGGTGGTACTTC. It codes for CASSYGQGWYF. The chain has TRBV6-5 and TRBJ2-7; the match to TRBD1 covers 9 bases. V was pared by 3 bases and J by 12 bases, with 3 bases of the junction left unmatched. The germline V gene encodes CDR1 MNHEY and CDR2 SVGAGI. The CDR3 spans 11 residues.

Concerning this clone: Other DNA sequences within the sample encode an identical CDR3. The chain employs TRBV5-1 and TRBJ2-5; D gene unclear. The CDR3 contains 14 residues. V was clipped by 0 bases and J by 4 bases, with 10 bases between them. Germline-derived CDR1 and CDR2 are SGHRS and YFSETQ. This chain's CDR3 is CASSLAGRGETQYF. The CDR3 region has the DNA TGCGCCAGCAGCTTGGCGGGCCGTGGAGAGACCCAGTACTTC.

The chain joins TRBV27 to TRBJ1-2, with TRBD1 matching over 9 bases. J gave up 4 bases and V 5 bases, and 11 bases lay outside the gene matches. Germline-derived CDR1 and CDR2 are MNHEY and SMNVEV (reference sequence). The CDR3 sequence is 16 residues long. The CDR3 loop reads CASSRGVTGGGYGYTF. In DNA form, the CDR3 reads TGTGCCAGCAGTAGAGGGGTCACAGGGGGCGGCTATGGCTACACCTTC.

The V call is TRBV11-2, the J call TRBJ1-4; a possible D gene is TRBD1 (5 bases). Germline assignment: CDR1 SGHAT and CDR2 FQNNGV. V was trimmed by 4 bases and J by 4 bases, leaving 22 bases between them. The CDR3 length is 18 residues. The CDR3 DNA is TGTGCCAGCAGCTGGGCATCGGGGGATACGTCGATTAATGAAAAACTGTTTTTT. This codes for CASSWASGDTSINEKLFF.

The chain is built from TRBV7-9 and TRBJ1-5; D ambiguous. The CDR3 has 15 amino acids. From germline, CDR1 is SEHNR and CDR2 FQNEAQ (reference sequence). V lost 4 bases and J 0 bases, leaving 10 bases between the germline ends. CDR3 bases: TGTGCCAGCAGCTCAAGTAACACTAGCAATCAGCCCCAGCATTTT. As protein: CASSSSNTSNQPQHF.

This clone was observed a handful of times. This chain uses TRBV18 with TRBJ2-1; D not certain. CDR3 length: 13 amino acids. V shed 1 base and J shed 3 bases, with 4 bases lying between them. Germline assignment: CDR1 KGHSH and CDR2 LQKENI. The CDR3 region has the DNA TGTGCCAGCTCACCACTAGACTACAATGAGCAGTTCTTC. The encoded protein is CASSPLDYNEQFF.

The DNA of the CDR3 is TGTGCCAGCTCACCAAATCCTGGACAGATCTACGAGCAGTACTTC. Translating gives CASSPNPGQIYEQYF. V gene TRBV18 combines with J gene TRBJ2-7; tentative D call: TRBD1 (6 bases). The length of the CDR3 is 15 residues. Germline V gene lookup returns CDR1 KGHSH and CDR2 LQKENI. Trimming stripped 2 bases from V and 3 bases from J, with 14 bases between.

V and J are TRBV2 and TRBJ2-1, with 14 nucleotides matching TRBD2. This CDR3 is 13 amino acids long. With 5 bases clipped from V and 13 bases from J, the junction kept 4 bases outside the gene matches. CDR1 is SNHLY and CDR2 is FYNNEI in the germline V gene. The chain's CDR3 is CASSIGTSGSQFF. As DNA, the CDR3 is TGTGCCAGCAGTATCGGGACTAGCGGGAGCCAGTTCTTC.

The CDR3 DNA follows: TGCAGTGCTAGTTGGCACAATGAGCAGTTCTTC. It encodes CSASWHNEQFF. The V gene is TRBV20-1, the J gene TRBJ2-1; D gene unclear. Trimming stripped 3 bases from V and 5 bases from J, with 5 bases between. CDR1 and CDR2 (germline): DFQATT, SNEGSKA (reference sequence). The CDR3 sequence is 11 residues long.

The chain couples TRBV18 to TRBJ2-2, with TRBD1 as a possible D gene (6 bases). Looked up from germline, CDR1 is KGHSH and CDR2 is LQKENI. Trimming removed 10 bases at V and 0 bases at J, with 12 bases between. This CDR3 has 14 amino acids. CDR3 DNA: TGTGCCACCGCCGGACAGACGAACACCGGGGAGCTGTTTTTT. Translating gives CATAGQTNTGELFF. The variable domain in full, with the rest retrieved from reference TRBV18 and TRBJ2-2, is NAGVMQNPRHLVRRRGQEARLRCSPMKGHSHVYWYRQLPEEGLKFMVYLQKENIIDESGMPKERFSAEFPKEGPSILRIQQVVRGDSAAYFCATAGQTNTGELFFGEGSRLTVL.

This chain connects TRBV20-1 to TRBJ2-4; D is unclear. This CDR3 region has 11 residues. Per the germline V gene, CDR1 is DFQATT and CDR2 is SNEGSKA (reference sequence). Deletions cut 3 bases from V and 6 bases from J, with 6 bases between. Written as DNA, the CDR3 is TGCAGTGCTAGTCTCCCAAACATTCAGTACTTC. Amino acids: CSASLPNIQYF.

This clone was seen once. This CDR3 is CAISETGQGGTDTQYF. DNA for the CDR3: TGTGCCATCAGTGAGACCGGGCAGGGAGGTACAGATACGCAGTATTTT. J is TRBJ2-3 and V is TRBV10-3; TRBD2 is a possible D gene (6 bases). This CDR3 has 16 residues. The V and J ends lost 2 bases and 3 bases respectively, with 15 bases between them. Germline CDR1 is ENHRY and CDR2 is SYGVKD.

The CDR3 DNA is TGTGCCTCGTACAGAATTAGGTCCTACAATGAGCAGTTCTTC. It specifies CASYRIRSYNEQFF. This chain connects TRBV30 to TRBJ2-1; unclear D gene. The V gene lost 7 bases and the J gene lost 1 base, with 14 bases spanning the gap. Germline CDR1 and CDR2: GTSNPN and SVGIG (reference sequence). The CDR3 totals 14 residues.

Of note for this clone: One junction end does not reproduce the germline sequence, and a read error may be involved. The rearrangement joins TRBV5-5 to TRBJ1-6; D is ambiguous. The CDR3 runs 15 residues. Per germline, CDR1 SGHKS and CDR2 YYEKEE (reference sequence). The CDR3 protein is CASSSSRSSNSPLHF. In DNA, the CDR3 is TGTGCCAGCAGCTCCTCCCGGTCCTCTAATTCACCCCTCCACTTT.